The 26 T cell receptor beta chains in this list originate from one sample, sequenced in a study of patients and donors after allogeneic stem cell transplantation. TCRdb fed the RT-PCR reads into MiXCR, producing one record per CDR3 protein. This table has hundreds of thousands of distinct CDR3 sequences, 16% appearing once. Sequencing used blood, either unsorted or a sorted T cell fraction (not recorded which). The receptor set was obtained from a human donor who was either an allogeneic HSCT recipient or a stem cell or donor lymphocyte infusion donor (not recorded which). It is not recorded whose cells these are; they may come from a transplant donor.

A few counts support this clonotype. The V and J genes are TRBV7-6 and TRBJ2-2; 12 nucleotides line up with TRBD2. V gave up 5 bases and J gave up 2 bases; unmatched junction bases: 6. The CDR3 has 17 amino acids. The germline V gene has CDR1 SGHVS and CDR2 FNYEAQ. The CDR3 DNA sequence: TGTGCCAGCAGCCGAGGACTAGCGGGGAGAAACACCGGGGAGCTGTTTTTT. Its translation is CASSRGLAGRNTGELFF. The variable domain in full, with the rest retrieved from reference TRBV7-6 and TRBJ2-2, is GAGVSQSPRYKVTKRGQDVALRCDPISGHVSLYWYRQALGQGPEFLTYFNYEAQQDKSGLPNDRFSAERPEGSISTLTIQRTEQRDSAMYRCASSRGLAGRNTGELFFGEGSRLTVL.

This clonotype has more than one count but fewer than ten. V is TRBV29-1 and J is TRBJ2-6; TRBD1 agrees at 9 bases. The CDR3 loop spans 18 amino acids. Germline V gene data show CDR1 as SQVTM and CDR2 as ANQGSEA. V lost 1 base and J lost 0; bases outside the gene matches: 7. The CDR3 sequence is CSVEGGQGSYSGANVLTF. For the CDR3, the DNA is TGCAGCGTTGAAGGGGGACAGGGAAGCTACTCTGGGGCCAACGTCCTGACTTTC.

The chain links TRBV7-9 to TRBJ1-1; no clear D. Trimming removed 5 bases at V and 3 bases at J, with 10 bases between. The CDR3 has 13 amino acids. Per the germline V gene, CDR1 is SEHNR and CDR2 is FQNEAQ (reference sequence). In DNA form, the CDR3 reads TGTGCCAGCAGCGAGGGCTTGGACACTGAAGCTTTCTTT. Encoded protein: CASSEGLDTEAFF.

This clonotype was seen a handful of times. This rearrangement joins TRBV12-3 or TRBV12-4 to TRBJ2-3; D is undetermined. V was pared by 7 bases and J by 11 bases, with 16 bases between. The CDR3 sequence is 12 residues long. CDR3 in amino acids: CASTLTPGKQYF. CDR3 DNA sequence: TGTGCCAGCACCCTCACCCCCGGCAAGCAGTATTTT.

V and J are TRBV29-1 and TRBJ2-1, with 8 nucleotides matching TRBD1. CDR1 is SQVTM and CDR2 is ANQGSEA in the germline V gene. CDR3 size: 15 residues. V dropped 2 bases and J dropped 0; count of bases not matched to a gene: 3. CDR3 in amino acids: CSVERDRSSYNEQFF. The CDR3 coding sequence is TGCAGCGTTGAAAGGGACAGGAGCTCCTACAATGAGCAGTTCTTC.

V is TRBV7-2 and J is TRBJ2-5; 12 bases line up with TRBD2. Per germline, CDR1 SGHTA and CDR2 FQGNSA. With V trimmed by 1 base and J by 7 bases, 7 bases remained unmatched. This CDR3 is 16 amino acids long. DNA of the CDR3: TGTGCCAGCAGCTTAGAGAGGGCTAGCGGGAGGGGGACCCAGTACTTC. This gives the protein CASSLERASGRGTQYF.

The chain has TRBV20-1 and TRBJ1-1; 7 nucleotides agree with TRBD1. Germline lookup yields CDR1 DFQATT and CDR2 SNEGSKA (reference sequence). The CDR3 runs 12 residues. Unmatched junction bases numbered 4, after V lost 5 bases and J lost 4 bases. CDR3 nucleotides: TGCAGTGCTCCGCGACAGGGCACTGAAGCTTTCTTT. Residues: CSAPRQGTEAFF.

This clonotype has only a few counts. The chain employs TRBV9 and TRBJ1-2; 8 bases are shared with TRBD1. The V gene's germline CDR1 is SGDLS and CDR2 YYNGEE. V dropped 3 bases and J dropped 4; count of bases not matched to a gene: 8. CDR3 length: 15 amino acids. In DNA form, the CDR3 reads TGTGCCAGCAGCGCGTTCCGGGACAGGCCCTATGGCTACACCTTC. It specifies CASSAFRDRPYGYTF.

The chain joins TRBV29-1 to TRBJ1-5, with 7 bases lining up with TRBD1. CDR1 and CDR2 (germline): SQVTM, ANQGSEA. The length of the CDR3 is 13 residues. With V trimmed by 4 bases and J by 7 bases, 7 bases remained unmatched. CDR3 loop: CSVAGGSEQPQHF. The CDR3 DNA reads TGCAGCGTTGCAGGGGGTTCGGAACAGCCCCAGCATTTT.

This clonotype was seen a few times. The CDR3 region is CASSGRLAGNYNEQFF. In nucleotides, the CDR3 is TGTGCCAGCAGTGGTCGACTAGCGGGGAATTACAATGAGCAGTTCTTC. The chain joins TRBV12-3 or TRBV12-4 to TRBJ2-1; 11 bases are shared with TRBD2. The CDR3 contains 16 residues. V shed 5 bases and J 4 bases; nucleotides not matched to a gene: 7.

At least ten counts were recorded for this clonotype. The CDR3 DNA reads TGTGCCAGCAGGACCCAGGGGCTTGAAGCTTTCTTT. It specifies CASRTQGLEAFF. The chain employs TRBV12-3 or TRBV12-4 and TRBJ1-1, with D possibly matching TRBD1 (6 bases). Trimming shortened V by 6 bases and J by 7 bases, and 12 bases separated the two germline ends. CDR3 length equals 12 residues.

The chain uses TRBV18 and TRBJ1-1; TRBD1 aligns across 7 bases. The V segment lost 3 bases and the J segment 1 base; nucleotides outside the gene matches: 5. Germline V CDR1 and CDR2: KGHSH, LQKENI. The CDR3 is made up of 15 amino acids. CDR3 in DNA: TGTGCCAGCTCACCGAGGACAGGCGCGAACACTGAAGCTTTCTTT. Its protein product is CASSPRTGANTEAFF.

As DNA, the CDR3 is TGTGCTAGTGGTCCTCTCGACAGTAGGGGCAATCAGCCCCAGCATTTT. Amino acids: CASGPLDSRGNQPQHF. The chain couples TRBV12-5 to TRBJ1-5, with a weak D call TRBD1 (5 bases). Trimming took 5 bases from V and 2 from J, leaving 16 bases between them. The CDR3 is made up of 16 amino acids. Germline values: CDR1 LGHNT, CDR2 FRNRAP.

The sample holds a few counts of this clonotype. The V and J genes are TRBV4-3 and TRBJ2-5, with 10 bases matching TRBD1. The V and J ends lost 3 bases and 0 bases, in that order; junction bases with no gene match: 1. This CDR3 spans 15 amino acids. CDR1 is LGHNA and CDR2 is YSLEER in the germline V gene. This CDR3 reads CASSHGTGDQETQYF. CDR3 in DNA: TGCGCCAGCAGCCATGGGACAGGGGACCAAGAGACCCAGTACTTC.

The chain carries TRBV6-1 and TRBJ2-7; 8 nucleotides agree with TRBD1. Per germline, CDR1 MNHNS and CDR2 SASEGT. Unmatched junction bases numbered 14, after V lost 5 bases and J lost 11 bases. The CDR3 covers 14 residues. The CDR3 is CASSPPPGYRGEYF. CDR3 DNA: TGTGCCAGCAGTCCCCCTCCGGGTTACAGGGGGGAGTACTTC.

This chain connects TRBV18 to TRBJ2-6; TRBD1 is a possible D gene (6 bases). CDR1 and CDR2 (germline): KGHSH, LQKENI. The CDR3 has 16 amino acids. V was clipped by 1 base and J by 2 bases, with 9 bases between them. CDR3 nucleotide sequence: TGTGCCAGCTCACCACAGGGGGAAGCTGGGGCCAACGTCCTGACTTTC. Amino acid sequence: CASSPQGEAGANVLTF.

J is TRBJ2-5 and V is TRBV15; 8 bases map to TRBD2. CDR3 length: 16 amino acids. Losses at the gene ends were 0 bases for V and 3 bases for J; bases not matched to a gene: 6. Germline CDR1 reads LNHNV; CDR2 reads YYDKDF (reference sequence). The CDR3 loop is CATSRDPGTREETQYF. The CDR3 DNA follows: TGTGCCACCAGCAGAGATCCGGGGACTAGAGAAGAGACCCAGTACTTC. The full variable domain, rest sourced from reference TRBV15 and TRBJ2-5, is DAMVIQNPRYQVTQFGKPVTLSCSQTLNHNVMYWYQQKSSQAPKLLFHYYDKDFNNEADTPDNFQSRRPNTSFCFLDIRSPGLGDTAMYLCATSRDPGTREETQYFGPGTRLLVL.

As to this clonotype: At one boundary the junction diverges from the germline segment, which might be a read error. The chain uses TRBV28 and TRBJ1-5, with D uncertain. The CDR3 contains 15 residues. The germline V gene encodes CDR1 MDHEN and CDR2 SYDVKM. The CDR3 nucleotides read TGTACCAGCAGTGGGATTGGGCAGGGCAATCAGCCCCAGCATTTT. Its translation: CTSSGIGQGNQPQHF. The variable domain in full, with the rest retrieved from reference TRBV28 and TRBJ1-5, is DVKVTQSSRYLVKRTGEKVFLECVQDMDHENMFWYRQDPGLGLRLIYFSYDVKMKEKGDIPEGYSVSREKKERFSLILESASTNQTSMYLCTSSGIGQGNQPQHFGDGTRLSIL.

The chain carries TRBV20-1 and TRBJ1-3; 8 positions match TRBD1. V dropped 6 bases and J dropped 2; count of bases not matched to a gene: 6. CDR3 length: 14 residues. CDR1 is DFQATT, CDR2 SNEGSKA, per germline (reference sequence). The CDR3 spells CSAPDREAGNTIYF. CDR3 nucleotide sequence: TGCAGTGCCCCGGACAGGGAAGCTGGAAACACCATATATTTT.

The table lists this clonotype with a few counts. The gene calls are TRBV4-1 and TRBJ1-2; D gene unclear. Germline V gene data show CDR1 as MGHRA and CDR2 as YSYEKL. The ends were cut back, 4 bases at V and 5 bases at J, with 11 bases in the middle. The CDR3 sequence is 13 residues long. The CDR3 here is CASSPLSGYGYTF. The CDR3 coding sequence is TGCGCCAGCAGCCCCCTATCAGGTTATGGCTACACCTTC.

J is TRBJ2-2 and V is TRBV7-9, with 9 bases identical to TRBD2. Germline assignment: CDR1 SEHNR and CDR2 FQNEAQ (reference sequence). The V and J ends lost 5 bases and 7 bases, in that order; junction bases with no gene match: 8. The CDR3 length is 15 residues. The CDR3 reads CASSKKREVDGELFF. Here the CDR3 DNA reads TGTGCCAGCAGCAAAAAGCGGGAGGTGGACGGGGAGCTGTTTTTT.

This clonotype was counted between two and nine times. The chain joins TRBV7-2 to TRBJ2-5, with TRBD1 identical over 9 bases. This CDR3 spans 14 amino acids. With 8 bases clipped from V and 4 bases from J, the junction kept 8 bases outside the gene matches. In germline, CDR1 is SGHTA, CDR2 FQGNSA. CDR3 sequence reads: CASVGQGIGETQYF. CDR3 DNA: TGTGCCAGCGTTGGACAGGGGATTGGAGAGACCCAGTACTTC.

In this sample, this clonotype turned up a few times. V is TRBV5-1 and J is TRBJ2-5; D gene uncertain. CDR3 length: 12 residues. From germline, CDR1 is SGHRS and CDR2 YFSETQ. The V and J ends lost 3 bases and 5 bases respectively, with 8 bases between them. The CDR3 here is CASSSPSETQYF. In DNA form, the CDR3 reads TGCGCCAGCAGCTCGCCATCGGAGACCCAGTACTTC.

This clonotype was picked up a small number of times. The rearrangement links TRBV24-1 to TRBJ1-5, with D possibly being TRBD1 (6 bases). Trimming pared 5 bases from V and 2 bases from J, leaving 12 bases between. CDR1 is KGHDR and CDR2 is SFDVKD in the germline V gene. The CDR3 is made up of 15 amino acids. The chain's CDR3 is CATSVRGEGNQPQHF. As DNA, the CDR3 is TGTGCCACCAGTGTCAGGGGTGAAGGCAATCAGCCCCAGCATTTT.

This clonotype occurred many times. The chain couples TRBV7-2 to TRBJ2-1; a weak D match, TRBD1 (6 bases). CDR1 and CDR2 (germline): SGHTA, FQGNSA. The CDR3 contains 14 residues. Trimming left V 0 bases short and J 4 bases short, with 7 bases between. CDR3 sequence reads: CASSLAGTYNEQFF. CDR3 bases: TGTGCCAGCAGCTTAGCTGGGACATACAATGAGCAGTTCTTC.

With regard to this clonotype: A much bigger clone sits one base away, suggesting this may be a read error. The rearrangement links TRBV7-2 to TRBJ1-2; TRBD1 aligns across 7 bases. CDR1 and CDR2 from the germline V gene are SGHTA and FQGNSA. The CDR3 extends over 13 amino acids. Trimming at V came to 5 bases and at J to 6 bases, leaving 6 bases not matched to a gene. CDR3: CASSRDRDNGYTF. Here the CDR3 DNA reads TGTGCCAGCAGCCGGGACAGAGATAATGGCTACACCTTC.